This T cell receptor (beta chain) is from a study of OX40 agonist ivuxolimab in advanced cancers. Study-wide context: Ivuxolimab, an antibody acting as an agonist of OX40 (CD134), was used to treat patients. Whole-study results and caveats: The study found that CD8+ T cells averaged more expanded clones than CD4+. Blood T cells, both CD4+ and CD8+, expanded clonally by week 6 at 0.1 to 3.0 mg/kg.

Libraries were prepared by immunoSEQ multiplex PCR; TCRdb keeps only in-frame clonotypes and omits some of them. The sample records about 70,000 clones, approximately 90% being singletons. Concerning this clone itself: Its antigen is still unknown.

The clonotype originates from an adult with an advanced solid tumor such as melanoma, head and neck, liver or kidney cancer. This specimen consisted of CD4+ or CD8+ T cells sorted from blood, obtained in a trial of the OX40 agonist ivuxolimab.

In DNA form, the CDR3 reads TGTGCCAGCACTAGCGGCACAGATACGCAGTATTTT. Protein: CASTSGTDTQYF. The genes are TRBV6-1 and TRBJ2-3; TRBD2 is a possible D gene (6 bases). The CDR3 totals 12 residues. Germline-derived CDR1 and CDR2 are MNHNS and SASEGT. The V end lost 7 bases, the J end lost 1 base, and 6 bases lay between the germline ends.